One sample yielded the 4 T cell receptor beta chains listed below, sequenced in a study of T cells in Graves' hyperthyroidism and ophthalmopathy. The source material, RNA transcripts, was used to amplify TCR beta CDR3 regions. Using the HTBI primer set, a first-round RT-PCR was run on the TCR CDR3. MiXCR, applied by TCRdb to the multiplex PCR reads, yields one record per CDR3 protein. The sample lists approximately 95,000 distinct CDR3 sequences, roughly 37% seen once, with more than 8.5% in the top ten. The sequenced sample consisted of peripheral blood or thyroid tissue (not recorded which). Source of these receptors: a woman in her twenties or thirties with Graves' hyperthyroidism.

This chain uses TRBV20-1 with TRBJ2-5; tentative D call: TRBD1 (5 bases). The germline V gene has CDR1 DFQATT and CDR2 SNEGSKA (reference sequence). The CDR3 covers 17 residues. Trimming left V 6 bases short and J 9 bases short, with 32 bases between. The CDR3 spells CSARRIQGFRSNQPQYF. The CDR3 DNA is TGCAGTGCGAGAAGGATTCAGGGATTCAGGAGCAATCAGCCCCAGTACTTC.

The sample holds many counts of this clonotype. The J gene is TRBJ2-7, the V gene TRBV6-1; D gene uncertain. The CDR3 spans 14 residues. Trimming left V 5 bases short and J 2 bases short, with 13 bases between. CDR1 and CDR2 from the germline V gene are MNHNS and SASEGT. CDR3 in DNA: TGTGCCAGCAGTCCTCCAGGATTCCCCTACGAGCAGTACTTC. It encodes CASSPPGFPYEQYF.

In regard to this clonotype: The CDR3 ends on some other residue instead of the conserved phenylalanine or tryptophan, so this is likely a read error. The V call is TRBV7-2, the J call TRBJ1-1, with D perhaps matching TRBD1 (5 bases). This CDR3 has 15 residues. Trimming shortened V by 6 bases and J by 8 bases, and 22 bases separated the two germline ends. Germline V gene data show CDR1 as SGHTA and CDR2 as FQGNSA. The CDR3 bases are TGTGCCAGCAGTTACACAGGCCCCAGATTTGTGGAAGCTTTCCTT. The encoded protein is CASSYTGPRFVEAFL.

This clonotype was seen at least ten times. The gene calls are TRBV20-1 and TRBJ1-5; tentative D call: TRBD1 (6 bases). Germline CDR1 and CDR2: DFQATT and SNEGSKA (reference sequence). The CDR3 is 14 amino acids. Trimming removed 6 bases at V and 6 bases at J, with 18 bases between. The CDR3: CSATAHGGSQPQHF. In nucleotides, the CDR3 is TGCAGTGCCACCGCCCACGGGGGCAGTCAGCCCCAGCATTTT.